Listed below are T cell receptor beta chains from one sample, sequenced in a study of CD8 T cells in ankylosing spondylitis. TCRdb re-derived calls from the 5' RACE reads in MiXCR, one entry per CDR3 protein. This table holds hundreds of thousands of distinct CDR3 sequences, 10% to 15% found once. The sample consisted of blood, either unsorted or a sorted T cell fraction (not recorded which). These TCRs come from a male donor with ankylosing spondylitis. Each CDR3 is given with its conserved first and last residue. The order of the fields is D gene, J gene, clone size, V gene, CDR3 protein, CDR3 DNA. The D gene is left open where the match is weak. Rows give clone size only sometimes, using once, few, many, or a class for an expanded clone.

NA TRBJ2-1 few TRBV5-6 CASSLILLEDEQFF TGTGCCAGCAGCTTGATATTGCTTGAGGATGAGCAGTTCTTC
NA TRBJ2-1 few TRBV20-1 CSARDRHGYNEQFF TGCAGTGCTAGAGATCGTCACGGCTACAATGAGCAGTTCTTC
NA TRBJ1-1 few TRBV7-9 CASSLAGWSGSVPEAFF TGTGCCAGCAGCTTAGCGGGCTGGTCGGGGTCGGTACCTGAAGCTTTCTTT
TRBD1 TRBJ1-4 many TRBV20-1 CSARDLRQGGEKLFF TGCAGTGCTAGAGATCTTCGACAGGGTGGGGAAAAACTGTTTTTT
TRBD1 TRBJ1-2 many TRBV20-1 CSARRHQGVWGYTF TGCAGTGCTAGACGCCACCAGGGGGTTTGGGGCTACACCTTC
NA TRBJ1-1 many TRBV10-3 CAISVEGSGSEAFF TGTGCCATCAGTGTGGAAGGTTCCGGCTCTGAAGCTTTCTTT
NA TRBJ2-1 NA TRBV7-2 CASSLVWSSYNEQFF TGTGCCAGCAGCTTAGTCTGGAGCTCCTACAATGAGCAGTTCTTC
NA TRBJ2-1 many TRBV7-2 CASSPTSSSYNEQFF TGTGCCAGCAGCCCGACCTCGAGCTCCTACAATGAGCAGTTCTTC
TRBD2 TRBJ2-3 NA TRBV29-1 CSALTSGVVGTQYF TGCAGCGCGCTGACTAGCGGGGTGGTCGGTACGCAGTATTTT
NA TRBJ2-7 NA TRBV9 CASSDPGGRSNPGTYEQYF TGTGCCAGCAGCGACCCGGGTGGACGTTCAAACCCGGGGACCTACGAGCAGTACTTC
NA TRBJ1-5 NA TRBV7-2 CASSLGGPRDQPQHF TGTGCCAGCAGCTTAGGGGGACCGCGCGATCAGCCCCAGCATTTT
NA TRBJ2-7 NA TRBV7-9 CASSSRGYTSEQYF TGTGCCAGCAGCTCCCGGGGTTATACGTCCGAGCAGTACTTC
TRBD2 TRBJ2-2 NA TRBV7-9 CASSLVSREGLTGELFF TGTGCCAGCAGCTTAGTATCGCGGGAGGGCCTCACCGGGGAGCTGTTTTTT
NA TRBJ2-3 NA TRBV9 CASSPRDRRDTQYF TGTGCCAGCAGCCCTCGGGATCGGCGAGATACGCAGTATTTT
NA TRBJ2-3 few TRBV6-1 CASTHRVSTDTQYF TGTGCCAGCACCCACCGGGTTAGCACAGATACGCAGTATTTT
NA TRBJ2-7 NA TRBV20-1 CSVMERGLYEQYF TGCAGTGTTATGGAGAGGGGACTCTACGAGCAGTACTTC
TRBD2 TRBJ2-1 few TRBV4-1 CASSQGLAGIHSYNEQFF TGCGCCAGCAGCCAAGGACTAGCGGGAATCCACTCCTACAATGAGCAGTTCTTC
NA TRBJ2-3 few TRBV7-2 CASSLAWTGGADTQYF TGTGCCAGCAGCTTAGCGTGGACAGGAGGGGCAGATACGCAGTATTTT
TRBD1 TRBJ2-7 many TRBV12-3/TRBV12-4 CASSLRADRAEQYF TGTGCCAGCAGTTTAAGGGCGGACAGGGCCGAGCAGTACTTC
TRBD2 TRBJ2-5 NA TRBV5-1 CASSLPSGGEETQYF TGCGCCAGCAGCTTGCCTAGCGGGGGCGAAGAGACCCAGTACTTC
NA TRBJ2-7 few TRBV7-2 CASNGSPSYEQYF TGTGCATCCAACGGGTCCCCCTCCTACGAGCAGTACTTC
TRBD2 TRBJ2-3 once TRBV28 CASSFSSGRPPDTQYF TGTGCCAGCAGTTTTTCTAGCGGGAGGCCCCCAGATACGCAGTATTTT